Listed below are T cell receptor beta chains from one sample, sequenced in a study of blood T cells in healthy people across ages. A single record per CDR3 protein comes from TCRdb applying MiXCR to the 5' RACE reads. The table lists about 810,000 distinct CDR3 sequences, around 36% of them singletons. The specimen was blood. These receptors were taken from a man between 18 and 29 years old in good health. Both conserved end residues are trimmed from each CDR3. The D gene is left open where the match is weak.

AGSLTGTNEQF,TRBJ2-1,TRBV7-9,-
SARDSYPADTQY,TRBJ2-3,TRBV20-1,-
ASSFPRDFQRNADTQY,TRBJ2-3,TRBV12-3/TRBV12-4,-
ASSWASPPGSYNEQY,-,TRBV7-2,-
ASSQDEGGQGVNEKLF,TRBJ1-4,TRBV4-3,TRBD1
ASSLDAYQPQH,TRBJ1-5,TRBV12-3/TRBV12-4,-
ASSSRDYPGNEQF,TRBJ2-1,TRBV7-3,TRBD2
ASSWFRSSYNEQF,TRBJ2-1,TRBV7-9,-
ASSDPDRDEQY,TRBJ2-7,TRBV6-2/TRBV6-3,TRBD1
ASRRRGEGLEKLF,TRBJ1-4,TRBV12-3/TRBV12-4,-
SARDGEGAFGNTIY,TRBJ1-3,TRBV20-1,TRBD1
ASHRQGLNKETQY,TRBJ2-5,TRBV2,-
ASSLDSGKLF,TRBJ1-4,TRBV7-2,-
ASSLVTQGGYEQY,TRBJ2-7,TRBV7-2,-
SAEPLTGSGANVLT,TRBJ2-6,TRBV29-1,-
ASRGTGVNQPQH,TRBJ1-5,TRBV6-5,TRBD1
ATNDRDLGNEQF,TRBJ2-1,TRBV15,TRBD1
ASSPGPSETQY,-,TRBV5-1,-
ASSSDPTGHLYTDTQY,TRBJ2-3,TRBV7-2,-
AGSPADTQY,TRBJ2-3,TRBV30,-
ASSWTGQVNTGELF,TRBJ2-2,TRBV5-1,TRBD1
AISKTGDSYNEQY,TRBJ2-7,TRBV10-3,TRBD1
ASSTDRTQETQF,-,TRBV7-9,-
ATDRTLAGAPETQY,TRBJ2-5,TRBV7-9,TRBD2
ASSSQFHNEQF,TRBJ2-1,TRBV12-3/TRBV12-4,-
ASSQDPGSGGTSSYNEQF,TRBJ2-1,TRBV4-3,TRBD2
ASSLDPGQGNEKLF,TRBJ1-4,TRBV5-1,TRBD1